A single sample is the source of the 31 T cell receptor beta chains below, sequenced in a study of identical twins. In TCRdb, the 5' RACE reads were re-called with MiXCR into one record per CDR3 protein. This sample has about 240,000 distinct CDR3 sequences, with 6.5% to 9% found just once. The data also belong to a second study, concerning yellow fever vaccine responses in identical twins.

What was sequenced was CD8+ T cells sorted from blood. The receptors come from a woman in her late teens or twenties in good health.

The V and J genes are TRBV28 and TRBJ2-1, with D perhaps assigned TRBD1 or TRBD2 (5 bases each). From germline, CDR1 is MDHEN and CDR2 SYDVKM. There are 13 residues in the CDR3. The V gene lost 10 bases and the J gene lost 4 bases, with 14 bases spanning the gap. As DNA, the CDR3 is TGTGCCATCGGGGCAGAGGGGTACAATGAGCAGTTCTTC. It translates to CAIGAEGYNEQFF.

V usage is TRBV15 and J usage is TRBJ2-7, with 10 bases lining up with TRBD2. Germline values: CDR1 LNHNV, CDR2 YYDKDF (reference sequence). The CDR3 loop spans 16 amino acids. The CDR3 DNA follows: TGTGCCACCAGCGGAGACCTAGCGGGGGACTCCTACGAGCAGTACGTC. It codes for CATSGDLAGDSYEQYV.

This clonotype was observed a few times. The chain links TRBV7-2 to TRBJ2-5; a possible D gene is TRBD1 (6 bases). Deletions cut 5 bases from V and 0 bases from J, with 16 bases between. The CDR3 extends over 16 amino acids. The germline V gene encodes CDR1 SGHTA and CDR2 FQGNSA. The CDR3 bases are TGTGCCAGCAGCCTCCCGGGACAAACGTACCAAGAGACCCAGTACTTC. Its protein is CASSLPGQTYQETQYF.

This clonotype was picked up many times. The rearrangement links TRBV19 to TRBJ1-4; a weak D match, TRBD1 (5 bases). The CDR3 runs 17 residues. Germline loops: CDR1 LNHDA, CDR2 SQIVND (reference sequence). Between the trimmed V and J ends, which lost 4 bases and 4 bases, there was a span of 19 bases. This CDR3 reads CASSTGTTFIINEKLFF. CDR3 bases: TGTGCCAGTAGTACCGGGACCACCTTTATCATTAATGAAAAACTGTTTTTT.

The chain links TRBV27 to TRBJ2-2, with 9 bases identical to TRBD2. This CDR3 is built from 14 residues. Trimming cost V 6 bases and J 5 bases; bases outside gene matches: 4. Germline-derived CDR1 and CDR2 are MNHEY and SMNVEV (reference sequence). This CDR3 reads CASSRLADTGELFF. CDR3 nucleotides: TGTGCCAGCAGCCGACTAGCGGATACCGGGGAGCTGTTTTTT.

This clonotype was counted at least ten times. The chain uses TRBV29-1 and TRBJ2-7, with 11 bases aligning to TRBD2. This CDR3 contains 14 residues. V shed 5 bases and J 4 bases; nucleotides not matched to a gene: 7. Germline CDR1 and CDR2: SQVTM and ANQGSEA. CDR3 nucleotide sequence: TGCAGCGTTACAACTAGCGGGAGATGGTACGAGCAGTACTTC. It yields the protein CSVTTSGRWYEQYF.

The CDR3 protein is CASSFGLNEQFF. The CDR3 region has the DNA TGTGCCAGCAGTTTCGGGCTTAATGAGCAGTTCTTC. The gene calls are TRBV28 and TRBJ2-1, with unresolved D. Germline V CDR1 and CDR2: MDHEN, SYDVKM. This CDR3 has 12 amino acids. Trimming took 3 bases from V and 7 from J, leaving 7 bases between them.

A remark on this clonotype: A much larger clonotype is one base distant, so this may be a read error. The rearrangement links TRBV27 to TRBJ2-2, with no clear D. Trimming stripped 2 bases from V and 4 bases from J, with 5 bases between. CDR1 and CDR2 (germline): MNHEY, SMNVEV (reference sequence). CDR3 length: 13 amino acids. The CDR3 nucleotides are TGTGCCAGCAGTTTACACTCCACCGGGGAGCTGTTTTTT. It is translated as CASSLHSTGELFF.

This clonotype was picked up many times. V is TRBV5-1 and J is TRBJ2-1, with D hard to call. This CDR3 has 14 amino acids. Germline V lookup: CDR1 SGHRS, CDR2 YFSETQ. The ends were cut back, 1 base at V and 4 bases at J, with 9 bases in the middle. The DNA for the CDR3 is TGCGCCAGCAGCTTGTCTGCTGAATACAATGAGCAGTTCTTC. This codes for CASSLSAEYNEQFF.

J is TRBJ2-5 and V is TRBV28; 10 bases align to TRBD2. J gave up 2 bases and V 3 bases, and 6 bases lay outside the gene matches. Germline V gene lookup returns CDR1 MDHEN and CDR2 SYDVKM. The CDR3 runs 16 residues. The CDR3 sequence: CASSFLAGGRQETQYF. The DNA for the CDR3 is TGTGCCAGCAGTTTTTTAGCGGGAGGCCGTCAAGAGACCCAGTACTTC.

V and J are TRBV7-3 and TRBJ1-1, with D tentatively TRBD1 (6 bases). The length of the CDR3 is 15 residues. The germline V and J ends were trimmed by 3 bases and 8 bases, with 19 bases remaining between them. Per the germline V gene, CDR1 is SGHTA and CDR2 is FQGTGA. The CDR3 loop is CASSFSGGAFSEAFF. The CDR3 DNA reads TGTGCCAGCAGCTTTTCCGGGGGCGCGTTTTCCGAAGCTTTCTTT.

V gene TRBV4-1 combines with J gene TRBJ2-2, with D possibly matching TRBD2 (6 bases). Germline V lookup: CDR1 MGHRA, CDR2 YSYEKL. The CDR3 runs 16 residues. Trimming took 1 base from V and 4 from J, leaving 13 bases between them. CDR3 sequence (DNA): TGCGCCAGCAGCCAAGTTTCCGGGAGTCGCACCGGGGAGCTGTTTTTT. This codes for CASSQVSGSRTGELFF.

The gene calls are TRBV7-9 and TRBJ2-5; 7 positions match TRBD1. Per germline, CDR1 SEHNR and CDR2 FQNEAQ (reference sequence). Trimming removed 4 bases from V and 3 bases from J; junction bases left unmatched: 8. The CDR3 is 15 amino acids. CDR3 region: CASSYRQGGEETQYF. In DNA, the CDR3 is TGTGCCAGCAGCTACCGACAGGGCGGTGAAGAGACCCAGTACTTC.

The rearrangement uses TRBV4-1 and TRBJ2-3; 12 bases align to TRBD2. Germline trimming cut 1 base from V and 1 base from J; bases unmatched to any gene: 6. The germline V gene has CDR1 MGHRA and CDR2 YSYEKL. The CDR3 runs 18 residues. The CDR3 DNA is TGCGCCAGCAGCCAAGGACTAGCGGGAGACCACCGCACAGATACGCAGTATTTT. It specifies CASSQGLAGDHRTDTQYF.

The chain combines TRBV15 with TRBJ1-2, with 8 nucleotides matching TRBD1. CDR1 is LNHNV and CDR2 is YYDKDF in the germline V gene (reference sequence). V shed 7 bases and J 4 bases; nucleotides not matched to a gene: 14. The CDR3 length is 16 residues. The CDR3 DNA reads TGTGCCACCACCCTCGACAGGGGTGTTAGTATCTATGGCTACACCTTC. Translated, it gives CATTLDRGVSIYGYTF. Combining the CDR3 with reference TRBV15 and TRBJ1-2 gives the whole variable domain DAMVIQNPRYQVTQFGKPVTLSCSQTLNHNVMYWYQQKSSQAPKLLFHYYDKDFNNEADTPDNFQSRRPNTSFCFLDIRSPGLGDTAMYLCATTLDRGVSIYGYTFGSGTRLTVV.

This clonotype appeared many times. The chain carries TRBV13 and TRBJ2-1, with 7 bases identical to TRBD2. V lost 0 bases, J lost 1 base, and 3 bases stayed unmatched. The CDR3 totals 16 residues. Germline CDR1 and CDR2: PRHDT and FYEKMQ (reference sequence). The chain's CDR3 is CASSLGAGESYNEQFF. CDR3 coding DNA: TGTGCCAGCAGCTTAGGGGCGGGAGAATCCTACAATGAGCAGTTCTTC.

This clonotype has at least ten counts. For the CDR3, the DNA is TGTGCCAGCAGCCCTACAGGGGGCGGTTACAATGAGCAGTTCTTC. This gives the protein CASSPTGGGYNEQFF. The genes are TRBV12-3 or TRBV12-4 and TRBJ2-1; 9 nucleotides match TRBD1. This CDR3 region has 15 residues. V lost 6 bases, J lost 4 bases, and 7 bases stayed unmatched.

The CDR3 protein is CARSLCPLMGLASYEQYF. In DNA form, the CDR3 reads TGTGCCAGAAGCTTATGTCCACTAATGGGACTAGCGTCCTACGAGCAGTACTTC. The gene calls are TRBV5-3 and TRBJ2-7, with 10 nucleotides matching TRBD2. TRBV5-3 is assigned to the ORF class and has an uncertain function. Germline trimming cut 2 bases from V and 1 base from J; bases unmatched to any gene: 12. The CDR3 runs 18 residues.

The gene calls are TRBV20-1 and TRBJ2-1, with 7 bases matching TRBD2. CDR1 and CDR2 from the germline V gene are DFQATT and SNEGSKA (reference sequence). The length of the CDR3 is 16 residues. V lost 0 bases, J lost 1 base, and 6 bases stayed unmatched. The CDR3 is CSARDPGLVSYNEQFF. CDR3 coding DNA: TGCAGTGCTAGAGATCCCGGACTAGTTTCCTACAATGAGCAGTTCTTC.

This clonotype was picked up many times. This chain joins TRBV4-1 and TRBJ2-3, with a weak D call TRBD2 (7 bases). V was trimmed by 2 bases and J by 1 base, leaving 22 bases between them. The germline V gene has CDR1 MGHRA and CDR2 YSYEKL. The CDR3 is 19 residues long. CDR3 sequence (DNA): TGCGCCAGCAGCCAAAAGAGGGCGGAGGGAGGGGGACGCACAGATACGCAGTATTTT. It yields the protein CASSQKRAEGGGRTDTQYF.

This chain links TRBV6-4 with TRBJ2-3; weak D call: TRBD1 (5 bases). Trimming took 2 bases from V and 2 from J, leaving 8 bases between them. The CDR3 extends over 14 amino acids. Germline values: CDR1 MRHNA, CDR2 SNTAGT. The chain's CDR3 is CASSDDSPTDTQYF. The CDR3 coding sequence is TGTGCCAGCAGTGACGACAGCCCCACAGATACGCAGTATTTT.

This clonotype was seen more than once but under ten times. The chain recombines TRBV7-6 with TRBJ2-1, with D perhaps TRBD2 (6 bases). CDR1 is SGHVS and CDR2 is FNYEAQ in the germline V gene. V was clipped by 1 base and J by 5 bases, with 15 bases between them. The CDR3 runs to 16 residues. The chain's CDR3 is CASSLDDSGRDNEQFF. CDR3 DNA sequence: TGTGCCAGCAGCTTAGACGATAGCGGTAGGGACAATGAGCAGTTCTTC.

This clonotype was seen repeatedly, ten times or more. J is TRBJ2-1 and V is TRBV9; D perhaps matches TRBD2 (5 bases). Trimming took 0 bases from V and 0 from J, leaving 13 bases between them. This CDR3 has 17 residues. Germline V CDR1 and CDR2: SGDLS, YYNGEE. The CDR3 region has the DNA TGTGCCAGCAGCGTAGGGTGGAGGCTCGACTCCTACAATGAGCAGTTCTTC. It encodes CASSVGWRLDSYNEQFF.

CDR3 DNA: TGTGCCAGCAGTTCCACAGGATTTAACACCGGGGAGCTGTTTTTT. Translation gives CASSSTGFNTGELFF. V gene TRBV6-5 combines with J gene TRBJ2-2; the D gene is possibly TRBD1 (5 bases). There are 15 residues in the CDR3. V was clipped by 4 bases and J by 2 bases, with 11 bases between them. Germline CDR1 reads MNHEY; CDR2 reads SVGAGI.

Points on this clonotype: Being one base from a much bigger clone, this may be a read error. This sequence joins TRBV7-9 and TRBJ2-2, with D unclear. CDR1 is SEHNR and CDR2 is FQNEAQ in the germline V gene (reference sequence). Trimming pared 1 base from V and 3 bases from J, leaving 9 bases between. The CDR3 runs to 15 residues. This chain's CDR3 is CASSLVSADTGELFF. For the CDR3, the DNA is TGTGCCAGCAGCTTAGTTTCCGCGGACACCGGGGAGCTGTTTTTT.

V is TRBV3-1 and J is TRBJ2-1; D remains unclear. This CDR3 has 15 amino acids. V was clipped by 0 bases and J by 2 bases, with 8 bases between them. Germline V gene data show CDR1 as LGHDT and CDR2 as YNNKEL (reference sequence). The CDR3 loop reads CASSQDRMTYNEQFF. The CDR3 DNA sequence: TGTGCCAGCAGCCAAGATAGGATGACCTACAATGAGCAGTTCTTC.

This clonotype occurred a few times. This chain joins TRBV2 and TRBJ2-2; tentative D call: TRBD2 (6 bases). Germline V gene lookup returns CDR1 SNHLY and CDR2 FYNNEI. This CDR3 contains 16 residues. V lost 9 bases and J lost 0, with 17 bases in between. CDR3 residues: CASADGSASNTGELFF. The CDR3 DNA follows: TGTGCCAGTGCTGACGGGAGCGCCTCGAACACCGGGGAGCTGTTTTTT.

J is TRBJ2-1 and V is TRBV27; the match to TRBD2 covers 9 bases. The CDR3 totals 15 residues. V dropped 5 bases and J dropped 7; count of bases not matched to a gene: 9. Germline V gene lookup returns CDR1 MNHEY and CDR2 SMNVEV (reference sequence). CDR3 coding DNA: TGTGCCAGCAGTAGACTTGGGACTAGCTTTAATGAGCAGTTCTTC. Translating it yields CASSRLGTSFNEQFF.

There are a few counts of this clonotype. This CDR3 is CASSLKAESSYNEQFF. In nucleotides, the CDR3 is TGTGCCAGCAGCCTAAAGGCAGAGAGCTCCTACAATGAGCAGTTCTTC. The V and J genes are TRBV7-6 and TRBJ2-1; D uncertain. The V and J ends lost 5 bases and 0 bases respectively, with 14 bases between them. Germline CDR1 and CDR2: SGHVS and FNYEAQ. The length of the CDR3 is 16 residues.

This clonotype showed up many times. This sequence joins TRBV4-1 and TRBJ2-1, with D perhaps TRBD1 or TRBD2 (5 bases each). The CDR3 covers 15 residues. Germline assignment: CDR1 MGHRA and CDR2 YSYEKL. V dropped 1 base and J dropped 9 bases, with 16 bases sitting between them. CDR3 region: CASSQAEGLRGEQFF. The CDR3 DNA reads as TGCGCCAGCAGCCAAGCTGAGGGCCTTAGGGGTGAGCAGTTCTTC.

This clonotype was counted a few times. The genes are TRBV28 and TRBJ2-7, with D tentatively TRBD1 or TRBD2 (5 bases each). CDR1 and CDR2 from the germline V gene are MDHEN and SYDVKM. Trimming removed 6 bases from V and 4 bases from J, with 13 bases in between. The CDR3 has 13 amino acids. CDR3: CASSEGSVYEQYV. CDR3 in DNA: TGTGCCAGCAGCGAGGGGAGTGTATACGAGCAGTACGTC.